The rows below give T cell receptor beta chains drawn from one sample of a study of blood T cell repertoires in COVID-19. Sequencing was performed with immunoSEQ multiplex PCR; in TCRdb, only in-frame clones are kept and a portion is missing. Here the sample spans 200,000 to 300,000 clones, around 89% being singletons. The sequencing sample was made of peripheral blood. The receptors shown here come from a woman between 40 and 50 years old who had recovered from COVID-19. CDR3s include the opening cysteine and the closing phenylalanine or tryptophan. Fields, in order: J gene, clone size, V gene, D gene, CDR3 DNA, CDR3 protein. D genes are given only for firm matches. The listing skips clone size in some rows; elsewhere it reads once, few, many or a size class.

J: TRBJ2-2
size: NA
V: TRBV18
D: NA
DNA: TGTGCCAGCTCACCCCCCAGGGGTACCGGGGAGCTGTTTTTT
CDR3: CASSPPRGTGELFF

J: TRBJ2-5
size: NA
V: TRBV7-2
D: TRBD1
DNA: TGTGCCAGCAGCCCCCGACAGGGGGAGCAAGAGACCCAGTACTTC
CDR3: CASSPRQGEQETQYF

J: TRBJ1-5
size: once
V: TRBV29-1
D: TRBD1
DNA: TGCAGCGTTGGTGAGGGGGCGACGGGGCAGCCCCAGCATTTT
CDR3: CSVGEGATGQPQHF

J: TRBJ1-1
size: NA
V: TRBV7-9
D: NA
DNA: TGTGCCAGCAGCCAAGGGGGAGCCAGGGTTGGCACTGAAGCTTTCTTT
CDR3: CASSQGGARVGTEAFF

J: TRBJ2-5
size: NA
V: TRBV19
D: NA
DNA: TGTGCCAGTAGCCGGAATGACGGGGAGACCCAGTACTTC
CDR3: CASSRNDGETQYF

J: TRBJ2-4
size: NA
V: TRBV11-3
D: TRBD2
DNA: TGTGCCAGCAGGGAAGCGGGAGGCCGAAACATTCAGTACTTC
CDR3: CASREAGGRNIQYF

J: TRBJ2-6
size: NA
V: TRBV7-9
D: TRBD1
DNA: TGTGCCAGCAGCTTAGGAGGGGGACAGCTCCAAACTTTC
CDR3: CASSLGGGQLQTF

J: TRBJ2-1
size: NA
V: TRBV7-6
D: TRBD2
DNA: TGTGCCAGCACACCCCTGGCGGCGGGAGAGCTCTCCTACAATGAGCAGTTCTTC
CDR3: CASTPLAAGELSYNEQFF

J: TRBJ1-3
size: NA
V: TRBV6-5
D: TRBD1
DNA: TGTGCCAGCCACGGACAGGGTCGAAACACCATATATTTT
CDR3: CASHGQGRNTIYF

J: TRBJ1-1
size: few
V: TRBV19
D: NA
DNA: TGTGCCAGTGGGGGGGCCTACCTGAACACTGAAGCTTTCTTT
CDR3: CASGGAYLNTEAFF

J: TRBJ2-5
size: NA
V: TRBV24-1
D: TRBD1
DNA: TGTGCCACCAGTGATCCCTCGGGACAGGGGGCAGAGACCCAGTACTTC
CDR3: CATSDPSGQGAETQYF

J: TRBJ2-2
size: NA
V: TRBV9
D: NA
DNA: TGTGCCAGCAGCGGTTTAACCGGGGAGCTGTTTTTT
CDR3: CASSGLTGELFF

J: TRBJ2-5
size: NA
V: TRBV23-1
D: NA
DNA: TGCGCCAGCACAGGCCCAGCGGGCCCCGATCAGACCCAGTACTTC
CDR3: CASTGPAGPDQTQYF

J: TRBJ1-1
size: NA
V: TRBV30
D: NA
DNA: TGTGCCTGGAGTGGCCATTGGAGCACTGAAGCTTTCTTT
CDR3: CAWSGHWSTEAFF

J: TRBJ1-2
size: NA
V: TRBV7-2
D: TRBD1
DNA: TGTGCCAGCAGCTTACCCCGACAGGGTCGGTATGGCTACACCTTC
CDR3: CASSLPRQGRYGYTF

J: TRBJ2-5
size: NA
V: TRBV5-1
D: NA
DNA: TGCGCCAGCAGCTTGGTGGCTAGCGCCAAAGAGACCCAGTACTTC
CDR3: CASSLVASAKETQYF

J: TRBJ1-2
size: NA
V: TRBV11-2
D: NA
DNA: TGTGCCAGCGGGGGGGACACCTGGGGCTATGGCTACACCTTC
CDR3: CASGGDTWGYGYTF

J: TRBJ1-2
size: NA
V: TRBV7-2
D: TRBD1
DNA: TGTGCCAGCAGCTTAGGGACAGGGGGGTGGTATGGCTACACCTTC
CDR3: CASSLGTGGWYGYTF

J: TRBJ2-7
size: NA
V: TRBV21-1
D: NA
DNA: TGTGCCAGCAGCCGTGGCGGTCCATGGGAGCAGTACTTC
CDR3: CASSRGGPWEQYF

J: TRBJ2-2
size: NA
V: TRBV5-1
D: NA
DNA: TGCGCCAGCAGCGCGGAGCCCCAACTGGGGGAGCTGTTTTTT
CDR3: CASSAEPQLGELFF

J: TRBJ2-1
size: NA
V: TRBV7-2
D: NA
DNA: TGTGCCAGCAGCGCCCGCGGGACCGGCTCCTACAATGAGCAGTTCTTC
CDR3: CASSARGTGSYNEQFF

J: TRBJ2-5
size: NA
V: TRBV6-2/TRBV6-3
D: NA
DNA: TGTGCCAGCAGTTATCCCCCCGGCGGGCTCGGCGAGACCCAGTACTTC
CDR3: CASSYPPGGLGETQYF

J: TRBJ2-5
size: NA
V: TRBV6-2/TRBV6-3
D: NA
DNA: TGTGCCAGCAGTCACACCCTAGACTACCAAGAGACCCAGTACTTC
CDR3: CASSHTLDYQETQYF

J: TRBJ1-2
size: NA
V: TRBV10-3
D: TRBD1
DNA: TGTGCCATCAGTGAGTCGTTCCCCGACAGGGGTGGCGGCTACACCTTC
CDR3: CAISESFPDRGGGYTF

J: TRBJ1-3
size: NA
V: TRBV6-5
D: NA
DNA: TGTGCCAGCAGTCCCACCCAGGGTGCTGGAAACACCATATATTTT
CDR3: CASSPTQGAGNTIYF

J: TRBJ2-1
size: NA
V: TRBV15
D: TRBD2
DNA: TGTGCCACCAGCAGATTCTTACTAGCGGGATCTTACAATGAGCAGTTCTTC
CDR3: CATSRFLLAGSYNEQFF

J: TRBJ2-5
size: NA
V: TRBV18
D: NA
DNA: TGTGCCAGCTCACCCCCGAGAGGGCCCCGGGAGACCCAGTACTTC
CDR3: CASSPPRGPRETQYF

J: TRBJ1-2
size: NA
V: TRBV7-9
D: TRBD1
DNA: TGTGCCAGCAGCAGCAGACAGGGGATCTATGGCTACACCTTC
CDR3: CASSSRQGIYGYTF

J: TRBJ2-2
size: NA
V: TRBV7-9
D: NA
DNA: TGTGCCAGCACCCCTCTGGGGGAGCTGTTTTTT
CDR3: CASTPLGELFF

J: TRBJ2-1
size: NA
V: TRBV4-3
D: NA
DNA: TGCGCCAGCAGCCAAGGGGCAGGACACAACAATGAGCAGTTCTTC
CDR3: CASSQGAGHNNEQFF

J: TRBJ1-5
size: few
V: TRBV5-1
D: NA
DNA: TGCGCCAGCAGCTTGGATCCGGCGGCGGGTGGCCAGCCCCAGCATTTT
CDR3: CASSLDPAAGGQPQHF

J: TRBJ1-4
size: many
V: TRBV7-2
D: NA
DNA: TGTGCCAGCAGCTCCGTCCAGGGTAATGAAAAACTGTTTTTT
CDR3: CASSSVQGNEKLFF

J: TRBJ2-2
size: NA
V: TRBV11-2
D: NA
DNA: TGTGCCAGCAGCTTAGACCATAACACCGGGGAGCTGTTTTTT
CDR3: CASSLDHNTGELFF

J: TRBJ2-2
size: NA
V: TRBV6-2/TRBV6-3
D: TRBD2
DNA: TGTGCCAGCAGTCCACTAGCGGGAGGAATCATCGCCGGGGAGCTGTTTTTT
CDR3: CASSPLAGGIIAGELFF

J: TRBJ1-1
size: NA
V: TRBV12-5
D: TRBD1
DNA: TGTGCTAGTGGCCCCGCAGGGGGCCGGGGCACTGAAGCTTTCTTT
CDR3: CASGPAGGRGTEAFF

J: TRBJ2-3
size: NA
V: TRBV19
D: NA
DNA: TGTGCCAGTAAAGGGGGGGGGACAACAGATACGCAGTATTTT
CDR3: CASKGGGTTDTQYF

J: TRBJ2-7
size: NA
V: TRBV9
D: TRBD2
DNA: TGTGCCAGCAGCGTAGGTACTAGCGGGAGTGACGACGAGCAGTACTTC
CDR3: CASSVGTSGSDDEQYF

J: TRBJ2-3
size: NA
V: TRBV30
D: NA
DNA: TGTGCCTGGAGCCTCGAGGGCGGCACAGATACGCAGTATTTT
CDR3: CAWSLEGGTDTQYF

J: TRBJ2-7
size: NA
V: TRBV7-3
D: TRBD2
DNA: TGTGCCAGCAGCCCCGGCCGGGGGGGCTACGAGCAGTACTTC
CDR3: CASSPGRGGYEQYF

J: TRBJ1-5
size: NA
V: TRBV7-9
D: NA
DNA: TGTGCCAGCAGCTTAGGCGATCAGCCCCAGCATTTT
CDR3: CASSLGDQPQHF

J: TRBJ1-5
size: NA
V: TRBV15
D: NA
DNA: TGTGCCACCAGCAGACCACACAGGGATGGAAAACAGCCCCAGCATTTT
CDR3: CATSRPHRDGKQPQHF

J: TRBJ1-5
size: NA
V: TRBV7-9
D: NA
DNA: TGTGCCAGCAGCTTAACCCCGGGGGGGGGTAGCAATCAGCCCCAGCATTTT
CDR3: CASSLTPGGGSNQPQHF

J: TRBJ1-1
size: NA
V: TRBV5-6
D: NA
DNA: TGTGCCAGCAGCTTGGGACAGGAAGCTTTCTTT
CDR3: CASSLGQEAFF

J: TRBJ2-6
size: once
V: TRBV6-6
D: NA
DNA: TGTGCCAGCAGTTACTTCGGTGCGGGTGGGGCCAACGTCCTGACTTTC
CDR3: CASSYFGAGGANVLTF

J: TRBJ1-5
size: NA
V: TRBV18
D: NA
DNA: TGTGCCAGCTCACCACCGAGCGCTCAGCCCCAGCATTTT
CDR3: CASSPPSAQPQHF

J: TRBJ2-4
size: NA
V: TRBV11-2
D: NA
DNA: TGTGCCAGCAGCTCCCAGGGGGCCAAAAACATTCAGTACTTC
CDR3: CASSSQGAKNIQYF

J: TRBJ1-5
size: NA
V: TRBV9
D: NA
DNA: TGTGCCAGCAGCGGGGGGGATCAGCCCCAGCATTTT
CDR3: CASSGGDQPQHF

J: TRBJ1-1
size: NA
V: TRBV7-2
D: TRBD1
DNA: TGTGCCAGCAGCCAGGGGGGCGGCGCTTTCTTT
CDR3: CASSQGGGAFF

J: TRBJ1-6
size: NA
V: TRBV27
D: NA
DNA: TGTGCCAGCACCCCCCGGGCCCGAGCGGATTCACCCCTCCACTTT
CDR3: CASTPRARADSPLHF

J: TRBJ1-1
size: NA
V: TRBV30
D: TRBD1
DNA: TGTGCCTGGGACAGGGGAGTCACTGAAGCTTTCTTT
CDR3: CAWDRGVTEAFF

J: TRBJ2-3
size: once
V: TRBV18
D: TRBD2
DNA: TGTGCCAGCTCACCGACTAGCGGGAGGGCCAGGGGCACAGATACGCAGTATTTT
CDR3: CASSPTSGRARGTDTQYF

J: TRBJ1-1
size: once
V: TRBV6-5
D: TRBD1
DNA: TGTGCCAGCAGCTCGGAGACAGGGACGGATTTCTTT
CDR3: CASSSETGTDFF

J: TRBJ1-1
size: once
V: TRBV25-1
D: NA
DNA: TGTGCCAGCAGTGGAGAAACACAGGGTGGCGCTTTCTTT
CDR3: CASSGETQGGAFF